Presented here are 32 T cell receptor beta chains from one specimen sequenced in a study of Ad26.COV2.S vaccination and SARS-CoV-2 variants. Treatment denoted: about 20 received Ad26.COV2.S at low or high dose, single or two shots; about five received placebo; per-sample allocation not given. Day 63 following the first vaccine or placebo injection was when the samples were taken. TCRdb keeps only in-frame clones here, not all; method: immunoSEQ multiplex PCR. The sample has some 340,000 clones, about 85% seen once. The specimen comprised peripheral blood, sampled in a trial of Ad26.COV2.S vaccine versus placebo. These receptors originate from a person aged 18 to 59 who received the Ad26.COV2.S COVID-19 vaccine or a placebo.

V is TRBV7-2 and J is TRBJ2-1; 11 nucleotides align to TRBD2. This CDR3 spans 17 amino acids. Per germline, CDR1 SGHTA and CDR2 FQGNSA. J gave up 8 bases and V 2 bases, and 11 bases lay outside the gene matches. CDR3 protein: CASSLPLSGGAVYEQFF. The CDR3 coding sequence is TGTGCCAGCAGCTTACCCCTTAGCGGGGGGGCGGTGTATGAGCAGTTCTTC.

The gene calls are TRBV9 and TRBJ2-5; 7 bases are shared with TRBD2. Germline V gene lookup returns CDR1 SGDLS and CDR2 YYNGEE. The V and J ends lost 3 bases and 5 bases, in that order; junction bases with no gene match: 13. This CDR3 comprises 16 residues. Written as DNA, the CDR3 is TGTGCCAGCAGCGGTCGGGGGGACCTCGGGATGGAGACCCAGTACTTC. Its protein product is CASSGRGDLGMETQYF.

The chain employs TRBV5-1 and TRBJ1-6, with TRBD1 matching over 7 bases. Unmatched junction bases numbered 3, after V lost 4 bases and J lost 5 bases. This CDR3 has 14 amino acids. Germline assignment: CDR1 SGHRS and CDR2 YFSETQ. CDR3 bases: TGCGCCAGCAGCCCGGACAGGAATAATTCACCCCTCCACTTT. Its translation is CASSPDRNNSPLHF.

CDR3 amino acids: CASSRTGIANEKLFF. The CDR3 DNA is TGTGCCAGCAGTCGGACAGGGATTGCTAATGAAAAACTGTTTTTT. The chain couples TRBV5-5 to TRBJ1-4; 8 bases match TRBD1. Trimming at V came to 5 bases and at J to 3 bases, leaving 6 bases not matched to a gene. This CDR3 region has 15 residues. Germline V gene sequence: CDR1 SGHKS, CDR2 YYEKEE (reference sequence).

This clone was found once. The chain has TRBV19 and TRBJ1-4; 8 bases agree with TRBD1. The CDR3 runs 13 residues. Per the germline V gene, CDR1 is LNHDA and CDR2 is SQIVND (reference sequence). V gave up 10 bases and J gave up 5 bases; unmatched junction bases: 6. CDR3 sequence reads: CAIRTGKNEKLFF. As DNA, the CDR3 is TGTGCCATTCGGACAGGGAAGAATGAAAAACTGTTTTTT.

The chain combines TRBV12-3 or TRBV12-4 with TRBJ2-7, with D unclear. The CDR3 runs to 12 residues. Trimming shortened V by 0 bases and J by 3 bases, and 3 bases separated the two germline ends. The CDR3 DNA sequence: TGTGCCAGCAGTTTAGCCCTCTACGAGCAGTACTTC. Protein product: CASSLALYEQYF.

V is TRBV12-3 or TRBV12-4 and J is TRBJ1-1; D not resolved. CDR3 length: 11 amino acids. Trimming cost V 3 bases and J 8 bases, with 7 bases left between them. The DNA for the CDR3 is TGTGCCAGCAGTTTGAACGTCGAAGCTTTCTTT. Protein: CASSLNVEAFF.

This clone was observed a single time. The V gene is TRBV7-9, the J gene TRBJ1-5, with 10 bases fitting TRBD1. The ends lost 3 bases at V and 3 bases at J; junction bases unmatched: 2. The length of the CDR3 is 15 residues. CDR1 and CDR2 from the germline V gene are SEHNR and FQNEAQ (reference sequence). The CDR3 spells CASSFGTGDNQPQHF. CDR3 DNA sequence: TGTGCCAGCAGCTTTGGGACAGGGGACAATCAGCCCCAGCATTTT.

The J gene is TRBJ2-2, the V gene TRBV5-4; the match to TRBD2 covers 7 bases. This CDR3 spans 16 amino acids. CDR1 and CDR2 from the germline V gene are SGHNT and YYREEE (reference sequence). Trimming at V came to 4 bases and at J to 2 bases, leaving 8 bases not matched to a gene. The CDR3 nucleotides read TGTGCCAGCAGCCAAATGGGGGGGACTAACACCGGGGAGCTGTTTTTT. Translated: CASSQMGGTNTGELFF.

The chain links TRBV5-4 to TRBJ2-3; 7 bases line up with TRBD1. In germline, CDR1 is SGHNT, CDR2 YYREEE (reference sequence). There are 15 residues in the CDR3. V lost 3 bases, J lost 5 bases, and 9 bases stayed unmatched. Here the CDR3 DNA reads TGTGCCAGCAGCTCGCAGACAGGGATTCAAGATACGCAGTATTTT. Translation: CASSSQTGIQDTQYF.

The chain combines TRBV11-3 with TRBJ1-1; 12 positions match TRBD1. This CDR3 region has 15 residues. CDR1 SGHNT and CDR2 YENEEA come from the germline V gene. With V trimmed by 3 bases and J by 2 bases, 1 base remained unmatched. The CDR3 region is CASSFGTGGNTEAFF. The CDR3 coding sequence is TGTGCCAGCAGCTTCGGGACAGGGGGCAACACTGAAGCTTTCTTT.

The rearrangement links TRBV18 to TRBJ1-4; tentatively, D is TRBD1 (6 bases). V was shortened by 0 bases and J by 4 bases, with 12 bases between the two germline ends. CDR1 and CDR2 (germline): KGHSH, LQKENI. CDR3 length: 16 residues. The CDR3 nucleotides are TGTGCCAGCTCACCACCGGGGGGGCGGCTTAATGAAAAACTGTTTTTT. This codes for CASSPPGGRLNEKLFF.

For this clone: Different DNA sequences within this sample yield the same CDR3. The chain links TRBV5-1 to TRBJ2-2; D is uncertain. Germline V gives CDR1 SGHRS, CDR2 YFSETQ. The CDR3 sequence is 12 residues long. V lost 1 base, J lost 5 bases, and 3 bases lay in between. The CDR3 here is CASSLSTGELFF. The CDR3 DNA follows: TGCGCCAGCAGCTTGAGTACCGGGGAGCTGTTTTTT.

J is TRBJ1-4 and V is TRBV6-1, with 8 positions matching TRBD1. J lost 8 bases, V lost 3 bases, and 2 bases had no gene match. Germline V lookup: CDR1 MNHNS, CDR2 SASEGT. The CDR3 consists of 13 residues. CDR3 in amino acids: CASSDRGHEKLFF. The CDR3 coding sequence is TGTGCCAGCAGTGACAGGGGGCACGAAAAACTGTTTTTT.

The chain is built from TRBV2 and TRBJ1-5; D remains ambiguous. This CDR3 is 15 amino acids long. Per the germline V gene, CDR1 is SNHLY and CDR2 is FYNNEI. V dropped 6 bases and J dropped 2 bases, with 14 bases sitting between them. CDR3 protein: CASSSGHLGNQPQHF. CDR3 DNA sequence: TGTGCCAGCAGCTCAGGTCATCTCGGCAATCAGCCCCAGCATTTT.

The J gene is TRBJ1-5, the V gene TRBV7-9; D is unclear. The CDR3 loop spans 15 amino acids. Germline CDR1 SEHNR, CDR2 FQNEAQ (reference sequence). Trimming took 5 bases from V and 0 from J, leaving 11 bases between them. The CDR3 loop reads CASSPLGNSNQPQHF. DNA for the CDR3: TGTGCCAGCAGCCCGTTAGGTAATAGCAATCAGCCCCAGCATTTT.

The chain uses TRBV5-1 and TRBJ1-1; TRBD1 aligns across 9 bases. V was clipped by 0 bases and J by 3 bases; unmatched bases: 0. Germline CDR1 and CDR2: SGHRS and YFSETQ. There are 14 residues in the CDR3. CDR3 amino acids: CASSLGTGDTEAFF. In DNA form, the CDR3 reads TGCGCCAGCAGCTTGGGGACAGGGGACACTGAAGCTTTCTTT.

The CDR3 DNA sequence: TGTGCCAGTAGGCCTACCGGGACAGGGTCTATGCCCCAGCATTTT. Its protein product is CASRPTGTGSMPQHF. This sequence joins TRBV19 and TRBJ1-5; TRBD1 aligns across 9 bases. The V segment lost 6 bases and the J segment 9 bases; nucleotides outside the gene matches: 12. Germline V gene data show CDR1 as LNHDA and CDR2 as SQIVND (reference sequence). CDR3 length equals 15 residues.

The V and J genes are TRBV9 and TRBJ2-2, with a possible D match to TRBD1 (6 bases). The germline CDR1 and CDR2 sequences are SGDLS and YYNGEE. This CDR3 is built from 16 residues. The V gene lost 5 bases and the J gene lost 4 bases, with 18 bases spanning the gap. The CDR3 is CASSGKGQAVTGELFF. CDR3 DNA sequence: TGTGCCAGCAGTGGAAAGGGACAAGCAGTCACCGGGGAGCTGTTTTTT.

CDR3 sequence: CASSRQGTEQYF. The CDR3 nucleotides read TGTGCCAGCAGTCGTCAGGGGACCGAGCAGTACTTC. The V and J genes are TRBV2 and TRBJ2-7, with D tentatively TRBD1 (6 bases). The CDR3 is 12 amino acids. V shed 5 bases and J shed 6 bases, with 11 bases lying between them. The germline gives CDR1 SNHLY, CDR2 FYNNEI.

CDR3 in DNA: TGTGCCAGCAGTTCCCCGCGGATCCCCTACGAGCAGTACTTC. Its translation: CASSSPRIPYEQYF. J is TRBJ2-7 and V is TRBV6-5; D is uncertain. The CDR3 is made up of 14 amino acids. Germline V gene sequence: CDR1 MNHEY, CDR2 SVGAGI. V lost 4 bases to trimming and J lost 2 bases, with 12 bases between them.

V is TRBV3-1 (or the pseudogene TRBV3-2) and J is TRBJ2-5; 8 bases match TRBD2. With V trimmed by 1 base and J by 4 bases, 8 bases remained unmatched. This CDR3 has 16 residues. CDR1 LGHDT and CDR2 YNNKEL come from the germline V gene (reference sequence). CDR3 sequence reads: CASSQGRGGPRETQYF. CDR3 coding DNA: TGTGCCAGCAGCCAAGGACGGGGGGGACCCCGAGAGACCCAGTACTTC.

This rearrangement joins TRBV2 to TRBJ1-1; D is ambiguous. CDR3 length: 13 amino acids. CDR1 and CDR2 (germline): SNHLY, FYNNEI. V lost 6 bases, J lost 4 bases, and 12 bases lay in between. The CDR3 protein is CASSLRPLTEAFF. Written as DNA, the CDR3 is TGTGCCAGCAGCCTACGACCGCTCACTGAAGCTTTCTTT.

The chain employs TRBV28 and TRBJ1-1, with 9 positions matching TRBD1. This CDR3 contains 14 residues. Germline values: CDR1 MDHEN, CDR2 SYDVKM. The V and J ends lost 5 bases and 6 bases, in that order; junction bases with no gene match: 7. Here the CDR3 reads CASSAQGAGPEAFF. CDR3 nucleotide sequence: TGTGCCAGCAGTGCACAGGGGGCCGGCCCTGAAGCTTTCTTT.

This chain uses TRBV6-5 with TRBJ2-5; D might be TRBD2 (6 bases). Germline V gives CDR1 MNHEY, CDR2 SVGAGI. CDR3 length: 15 amino acids. V lost 2 bases and J lost 5, with 15 bases in between. The CDR3 protein is CASSYDSGDSETQYF. Written as DNA, the CDR3 is TGTGCCAGCAGTTACGATTCGGGGGATAGCGAGACCCAGTACTTC.

The rearrangement links TRBV6-1 to TRBJ1-6, with TRBD1 identical over 8 bases. V dropped 1 base and J dropped 8; count of bases not matched to a gene: 1. The CDR3 is 14 amino acids. Per germline, CDR1 MNHNS and CDR2 SASEGT. CDR3 in amino acids: CASSEVRGHSPLHF. DNA for the CDR3: TGTGCCAGCAGTGAAGTCAGGGGGCATTCACCCCTCCACTTT.

At least ten counts were recorded for this clone. The rearrangement uses TRBV19 and TRBJ2-7; tentative D call: TRBD1 (5 bases). The CDR3 runs to 14 residues. Germline V lookup: CDR1 LNHDA, CDR2 SQIVND (reference sequence). V lost 5 bases and J 3 bases, leaving 14 bases between the germline ends. The chain's CDR3 is CASSSRATNYEQYF. Here the CDR3 DNA reads TGTGCCAGTAGTTCCAGGGCGACGAACTACGAGCAGTACTTC.

The rearrangement joins TRBV11-2 to TRBJ2-1; no definite D call. Germline V gene sequence: CDR1 SGHAT, CDR2 FQNNGV. Trimming removed 2 bases at V and 11 bases at J, with 10 bases between. This CDR3 contains 12 residues. CDR3 protein: CASSLMDGKQFF. In DNA, the CDR3 is TGTGCCAGCAGCTTAATGGATGGAAAGCAGTTCTTC.

The genes are TRBV28 and TRBJ2-7; 10 bases match TRBD1. The ends lost 3 bases at V and 2 bases at J; junction bases unmatched: 4. The CDR3 spans 15 residues. Germline CDR1 and CDR2: MDHEN and SYDVKM. CDR3 bases: TGTGCCAGCAGTTTTGCGACAGGGGGCCCCTACGAGCAGTACTTC. It yields the protein CASSFATGGPYEQYF. Full variable domain (outside the CDR3, taken from reference TRBV28 and TRBJ2-7): DVKVTQSSRYLVKRTGEKVFLECVQDMDHENMFWYRQDPGLGLRLIYFSYDVKMKEKGDIPEGYSVSREKKERFSLILESASTNQTSMYLCASSFATGGPYEQYFGPGTRLTVT.

The rearrangement links TRBV19 to TRBJ1-5, with TRBD1 identical over 7 bases. The V and J ends lost 6 bases and 11 bases, in that order; junction bases with no gene match: 13. CDR3 length equals 14 residues. Germline CDR1 is LNHDA and CDR2 is SQIVND (reference sequence). The CDR3 DNA sequence: TGTGCCAGTAGCAGGACAGGACGGCTCGGGGCCCAGCATTTT. Amino acids: CASSRTGRLGAQHF.

This CDR3 reads CASSQGGGPIGGYTF. The CDR3 DNA follows: TGTGCCAGCAGCCAAGGGGGTGGCCCGATTGGGGGCTACACCTTC. V is TRBV3-1 (or the pseudogene TRBV3-2) and J is TRBJ1-2; no definite D call. Between the trimmed V and J ends, which lost 1 base and 8 bases, there was a span of 17 bases. Germline V gene data show CDR1 as LGHDT and CDR2 as YNNKEL (reference sequence). The CDR3 is made up of 15 amino acids.

The chain combines TRBV6-2 or TRBV6-3 with TRBJ2-4; unclear D gene. Trimming shortened V by 6 bases and J by 2 bases, and 17 bases separated the two germline ends. This CDR3 contains 16 residues. Germline V gene data show CDR1 as MNHEY and CDR2 as SVGEGT. The CDR3 sequence is CASSPRSRESKNIQYF. Here the CDR3 DNA reads TGTGCCAGCAGCCCCCGGTCCCGAGAGTCCAAAAACATTCAGTACTTC.